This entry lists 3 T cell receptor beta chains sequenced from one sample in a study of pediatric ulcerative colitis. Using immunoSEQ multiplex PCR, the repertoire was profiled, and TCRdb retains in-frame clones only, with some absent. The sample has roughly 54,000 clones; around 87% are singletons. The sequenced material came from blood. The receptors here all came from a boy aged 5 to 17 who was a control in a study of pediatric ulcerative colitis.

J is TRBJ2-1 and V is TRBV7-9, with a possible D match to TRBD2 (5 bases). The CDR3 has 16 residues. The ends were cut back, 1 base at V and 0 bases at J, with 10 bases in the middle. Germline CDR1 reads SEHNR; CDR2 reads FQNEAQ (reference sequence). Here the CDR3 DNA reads TGTGCCAGCAGCTTAGTTCGGGGAAGCTCCTACAATGAGCAGTTCTTC. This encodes CASSLVRGSSYNEQFF.

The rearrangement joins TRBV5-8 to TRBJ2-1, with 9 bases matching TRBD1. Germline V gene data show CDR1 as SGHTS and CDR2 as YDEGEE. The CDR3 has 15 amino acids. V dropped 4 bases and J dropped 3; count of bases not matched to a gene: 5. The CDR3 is CASSPLDRGYNEQFF. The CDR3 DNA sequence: TGTGCCAGCAGCCCCCTGGACAGGGGCTACAATGAGCAGTTCTTC.

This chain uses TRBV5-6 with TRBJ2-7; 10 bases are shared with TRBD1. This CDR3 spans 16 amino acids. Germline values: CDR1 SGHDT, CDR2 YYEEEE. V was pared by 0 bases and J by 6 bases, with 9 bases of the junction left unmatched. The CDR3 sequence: CASSLAFGQGGFEQYF. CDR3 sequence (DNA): TGTGCCAGCAGCTTGGCCTTCGGACAGGGGGGATTCGAGCAGTACTTC. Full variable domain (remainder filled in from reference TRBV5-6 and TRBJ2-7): DAGVTQSPTHLIKTRGQQVTLRCSPKSGHDTVSWYQQALGQGPQFIFQYYEEEERQRGNFPDRFSGHQFPNYSSELNVNALLLGDSALYLCASSLAFGQGGFEQYFGPGTRLTVT.